The 7 T cell receptor beta chains below all came from one sample that was sequenced in a study of T cell responses to AZD1222 COVID-19 vaccine. Using immunoSEQ multiplex PCR, the repertoire was profiled, and TCRdb retains in-frame clones only, with some absent. The data contain 160,000 or so clones, about 92% of them seen just once; the ten biggest clones take up approximately 0.98%. The source was peripheral blood, collected 28 days after the second AZD1222 dose. The receptor source for this set is an adult who received the AZD1222 COVID-19 vaccine.

The rearrangement joins TRBV3-1 (or the pseudogene TRBV3-2) to TRBJ1-5, with a weak D call TRBD1 (6 bases). The V end was cut by 0 bases, the J end by 7 bases, with 13 bases between. CDR1 is LGHDT and CDR2 is YNNKEL in the germline V gene (reference sequence). The CDR3 runs 15 residues. Here the CDR3 DNA reads TGTGCCAGCAGCCAAGATCCGGGGGCTTGGCAGCCCCAGCATTTT. Amino acids: CASSQDPGAWQPQHF.

V gene TRBV3-1 (or the pseudogene TRBV3-2) combines with J gene TRBJ2-7; tentatively, D is TRBD1 (6 bases). Germline V gives CDR1 LGHDT, CDR2 YNNKEL (reference sequence). The ends were cut back, 2 bases at V and 2 bases at J, with 13 bases in the middle. CDR3 length: 15 amino acids. CDR3 amino acids: CASSQFTGSPYEQYF. CDR3 in DNA: TGTGCCAGCAGCCAATTTACAGGGTCCCCCTACGAGCAGTACTTC.

The V call is TRBV6-5, the J call TRBJ1-2; D is perhaps TRBD1 (6 bases). Germline CDR1 is MNHEY and CDR2 is SVGAGI. The CDR3 sequence is 12 residues long. Trimming took 7 bases from V and 4 from J, leaving 10 bases between them. The CDR3 reads CASNEQGYGYTF. CDR3 sequence (DNA): TGTGCCAGCAACGAACAGGGCTATGGCTACACCTTC.

V is TRBV5-6 and J is TRBJ1-1; D may be TRBD1 (5 bases). CDR3 size: 14 residues. The V gene's germline CDR1 is SGHDT and CDR2 YYEEEE. V was cut by 2 bases and J by 1 base, with 9 bases left in between. CDR3 in amino acids: CASSFGTANTEAFF. The CDR3 DNA follows: TGTGCCAGCAGCTTCGGGACGGCGAACACTGAAGCTTTCTTT.

CDR3 amino acids: CASSLQAGQRSGYTF. The CDR3 DNA is TGTGCCAGCAGCTTACAGGCTGGGCAGCGTAGTGGCTACACCTTC. The V gene is TRBV7-8, the J gene TRBJ1-2; D unresolved. Per the germline V gene, CDR1 is SGHVS and CDR2 is FQNEAQ. V lost 2 bases and J 7 bases, leaving 17 bases between the germline ends. The CDR3 runs to 15 residues.

The V gene is TRBV7-2, the J gene TRBJ2-7; D possibly uses TRBD1 or TRBD2 (5 bases each). Germline CDR1 SGHTA, CDR2 FQGNSA. The V end was cut by 3 bases, the J end by 3 bases, with 12 bases between. CDR3 length equals 14 residues. The CDR3 here is CASSFGDPVYEQYF. For the CDR3, the DNA is TGTGCCAGCAGCTTTGGGGACCCTGTCTACGAGCAGTACTTC.

This clone was seen just once. The V and J genes are TRBV12-3 or TRBV12-4 and TRBJ2-1; TRBD1 aligns across 9 bases. V trimming: 7 bases; J trimming: 15 bases; junction bases outside the gene matches: 10. The CDR3 is 12 amino acids. In nucleotides, the CDR3 is TGTGCCAGCACCCACGCCGGGACAGGGTTGTTCTTC. Amino acid sequence: CASTHAGTGLFF.